The present entry profiles one T cell receptor (beta chain) with its context. The antigen is not known. The junction and the germline gene differ at one end; a read error may be behind it. For CDR3 and TCR beta VDJ profiling, genomic DNA was the template used. TCRdb redid the calling of the reads with MiXCR, one entry per CDR3 protein. The profile covers roughly 160,000 distinct CDR3 sequences, with about two thirds appearing a single time and around 45% taken by the ten largest. The data stem from a study of CD8+CD57+ T cells in acquired aplastic anemia. Study overall: 3.2 ug was the average amount of DNA from sorted CD4+ and CD8+ cells.

Patients chosen for sequencing had CD8+CD57+ cells that had expanded, as shown by flow cytometry. Every patient had severe acquired aplastic anemia. Findings and caveats of the study: Simpson's diversity of CD8+ cells was not significantly different in patients compared with controls. The study identified under 30 CD8+ CDR3 sequences shared by patients and controls.

Germline CDR1 SQVTM, CDR2 ANQGSEA. The CDR3 is 13 residues long. What was sequenced was sorted CD4+, CD8+, or CD8+CD57+ T cells (not recorded which) from PBMCs. The clonotype comes from a human donor with aplastic anemia. This chain uses TRBV29-1 with TRBJ2-5, with D perhaps TRBD2 (6 bases). CDR3 loop: CSVDTGGQGTQYF. In DNA form, the CDR3 reads TGCAGCGTCGATACCGGGGGTCAAGGGACCCAGTACTTC.